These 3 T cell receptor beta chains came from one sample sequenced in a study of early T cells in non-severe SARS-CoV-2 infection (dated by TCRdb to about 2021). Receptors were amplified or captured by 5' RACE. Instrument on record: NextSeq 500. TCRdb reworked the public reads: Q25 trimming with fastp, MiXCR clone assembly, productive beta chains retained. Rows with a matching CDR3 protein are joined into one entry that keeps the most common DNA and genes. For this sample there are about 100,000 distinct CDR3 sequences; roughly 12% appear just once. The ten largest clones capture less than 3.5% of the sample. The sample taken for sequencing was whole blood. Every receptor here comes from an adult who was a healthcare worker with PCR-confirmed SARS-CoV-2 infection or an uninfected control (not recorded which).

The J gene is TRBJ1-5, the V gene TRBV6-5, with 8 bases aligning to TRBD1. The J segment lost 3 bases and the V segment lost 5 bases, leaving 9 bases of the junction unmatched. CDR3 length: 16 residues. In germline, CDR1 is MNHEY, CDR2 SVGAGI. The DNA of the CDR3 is TGTGCCAGCAGTCCCATTGACAGGGGTACCAATCAGCCCCAGCATTTT. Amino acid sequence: CASSPIDRGTNQPQHF.

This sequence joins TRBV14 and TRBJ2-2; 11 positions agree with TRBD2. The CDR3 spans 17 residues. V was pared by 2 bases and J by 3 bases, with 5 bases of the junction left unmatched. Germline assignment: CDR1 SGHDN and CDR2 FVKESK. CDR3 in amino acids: CASSQLAGGLDTGELFF. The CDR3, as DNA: TGTGCCAGCAGCCAATTAGCGGGAGGGCTAGACACCGGGGAGCTGTTTTTT.

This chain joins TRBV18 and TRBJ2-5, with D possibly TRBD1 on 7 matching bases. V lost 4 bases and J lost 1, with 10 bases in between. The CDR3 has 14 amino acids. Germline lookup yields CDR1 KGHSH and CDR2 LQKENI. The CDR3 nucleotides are TGTGCCAGCTCACTGCGGGACAGCCAAGAGACCCAGTACTTC. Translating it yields CASSLRDSQETQYF.